A selection of T cell receptor beta chains follows, all from one sample in a study of blood T cell repertoires in COVID-19. This table comes from immunoSEQ multiplex PCR, and its TCRdb copy is limited to in-frame clones, with some not included. The data contain about 220,000 clones, roughly 82% of them singletons. The specimen was peripheral blood. These receptors all come from a woman in her 70s with acute or convalescent COVID-19. The CDR3 runs from the conserved cysteine through the conserved F or W. D genes are given only for firm matches. Clone sizes are given selectively: once, few, many, or a class where the clone is expanded.

V,J,D,length,size,DNA,CDR3
TRBV5-6,TRBJ1-6,NA,15,NA,TGTGCCAGCTTCGACCGAGGGGGGGGCGGTTCACCCCTCCACTTT,CASFDRGGGGSPLHF
TRBV3-1/TRBV3-2,TRBJ2-1,NA,16,NA,TGTGCCAGCAGCCAAGATCAAAGCGCTACCCGGAATGAGCAGTTCTTC,CASSQDQSATRNEQFF
TRBV4-2,TRBJ1-1,NA,14,once,TGTGCCAGCAGCCAAGTAGACTGGGTTGCTGAAGCTTTCTTT,CASSQVDWVAEAFF
TRBV30,TRBJ2-7,NA,13,NA,TGTGCCTGGAGTGTACAGGCTGGGCGCGAGCAGTACTTC,CAWSVQAGREQYF
TRBV9,TRBJ2-1,TRBD2,16,NA,TGTGCCAGCAGCGGCCTATGGGTAGCGGGGATGAATGAGCAGTTCTTC,CASSGLWVAGMNEQFF
TRBV6-1,TRBJ2-3,NA,14,NA,TGTGCCAGCAGTGAAGCGGGCCTCGGTTATACGCAGTATTTT,CASSEAGLGYTQYF
TRBV3-1/TRBV3-2,TRBJ1-5,NA,12,NA,TGTGCCAGCAGCCGACCCCCAGGGGCCCAGCATTTT,CASSRPPGAQHF
TRBV6-2/TRBV6-3,TRBJ2-5,NA,13,NA,TGTGCCAGCAGTCCATGGATCGGGGAGACCCAGTACTTC,CASSPWIGETQYF
TRBV6-2/TRBV6-3,TRBJ2-1,NA,17,NA,TGTGCCAGCAGTTACTATACTGGTGGACGAGCGGACAATGAGCAGTTCTTC,CASSYYTGGRADNEQFF
TRBV20-1,TRBJ1-3,NA,11,NA,TGCAGTGCCGGACACCAAGACACCATATATTTT,CSAGHQDTIYF
TRBV27,TRBJ1-6,TRBD1,16,NA,TGTGCCAGCAGTTTATCCGACAGGGCTTATAATTCACCCCTCCACTTT,CASSLSDRAYNSPLHF
TRBV5-1,TRBJ1-1,TRBD1,16,NA,TGCGCCAGCAGCTTGGGTTCCCCCGGGACAGGGTATGAAGCTTTCTTT,CASSLGSPGTGYEAFF
TRBV11-2,TRBJ1-2,NA,15,NA,TGTGCCAGCAGCTTAGCGGGGAGGGGTAACTATGGCTACACCTTC,CASSLAGRGNYGYTF
TRBV6-5,TRBJ2-7,NA,14,NA,TGTGCCACCATGGGGGGATTATTCTCCTACGAGCAGTACTTC,CATMGGLFSYEQYF
TRBV2,TRBJ2-3,NA,18,NA,TGTGCCAGCAGTTATTCTGGACAGTTAGGTGGGGGTACAGATACGCAGTATTTT,CASSYSGQLGGGTDTQYF
TRBV3-1/TRBV3-2,TRBJ2-7,NA,11,once,TGTGCCAGCAGCCCCGGAGACGAGCAGTACTTC,CASSPGDEQYF
TRBV27,TRBJ2-3,NA,14,NA,TGTGCCAGCACTAAAACCGAGGTCTCAGATACGCAGTATTTT,CASTKTEVSDTQYF
TRBV29-1,TRBJ1-1,TRBD1,15,NA,TGCAGCGTTAATAAGGGACAGGGGGTTATCACTGAAGCTTTCTTT,CSVNKGQGVITEAFF
TRBV24-1,TRBJ1-5,NA,16,NA,TGTGCCACCAGTGAAACCTCGGGACACAAAAATCAGCCCCAGCATTTT,CATSETSGHKNQPQHF
TRBV7-2,TRBJ2-7,NA,13,few,TGTGCCAGCAGCGTCACTAGCTCCTACGAGCAGTACTTC,CASSVTSSYEQYF
TRBV19,TRBJ1-2,TRBD1,12,few,TGTGCCTGCTTGGACAGGGGCTATGGCTACACCTTC,CACLDRGYGYTF
TRBV10-3,TRBJ2-1,TRBD2,16,few,TGTGCCATCAACCCGACTAGCGGGGGGTTCTACAATGAGCAGTTCTTC,CAINPTSGGFYNEQFF
TRBV27,TRBJ1-2,NA,14,NA,TGTGCCAGCAGTCCCCTGGGGGACTACTATGGCTACACCTTC,CASSPLGDYYGYTF
TRBV10-3,TRBJ2-7,NA,10,few,TGTGCCACGGGGTTTGAAGAGCAGTACTTC,CATGFEEQYF
TRBV5-4,TRBJ2-7,TRBD2,12,NA,TGTGCCAGCAGCTTGGTAGCGGGGGAGGAGTACTTC,CASSLVAGEEYF
TRBV4-2,TRBJ1-2,NA,15,NA,TGTGCCAGCAGCCAAGACATATTGGGGGCGCGGGGCTACACCTTC,CASSQDILGARGYTF
TRBV28,TRBJ2-2,TRBD2,13,NA,TGTGCCAGCAGCGGGGGGGCGGCCGGGGAGCTGTTTTTT,CASSGGAAGELFF
TRBV18,TRBJ1-3,TRBD1,16,many,TGTGCCAGCTCACCGGGACAGGCCGACTCTGGAAACACCATATATTTT,CASSPGQADSGNTIYF
TRBV27,TRBJ1-5,NA,12,NA,TGTGCCAGCAGTTCCCTTAATCAGCCCCAGCATTTT,CASSSLNQPQHF
TRBV3-1/TRBV3-2,TRBJ1-6,NA,17,NA,TGTGCCAGCAGCCAAGATCTAAGTCCGGCAGGTAATTCACCCCTCCACTTT,CASSQDLSPAGNSPLHF
TRBV28,TRBJ2-1,NA,13,NA,TGTGCCAGCAGTTTAGGCGGGGACAATGAGCAGTTCTTC,CASSLGGDNEQFF
TRBV20-1,TRBJ1-2,NA,11,NA,TGCAGTGCTACCGGACTCTATGGCTACACCTTC,CSATGLYGYTF
TRBV11-3,TRBJ2-3,NA,13,NA,TGTGCCAGCAGCTCCCTGACGGGAGATACGCAGTATTTT,CASSSLTGDTQYF
TRBV15,TRBJ2-3,TRBD2,14,NA,TGTGCCACTCGTAGCGGGGGGGCCACAGATACGCAGTATTTT,CATRSGGATDTQYF
TRBV4-1,TRBJ2-5,TRBD2,19,once,TGCGCCAGCAGCCCCCAATACGGGACTAGCGGGGGGGGTCAAGAGACCCAGTACTTC,CASSPQYGTSGGGQETQYF
TRBV6-6,TRBJ1-5,TRBD1,15,few,TGTGCCAGCAGTTACCCCACAGGGGGCAATCAGCCCCAGCATTTT,CASSYPTGGNQPQHF
TRBV2,TRBJ1-5,NA,14,NA,TGTGCCAGCAGTGGAAGGCAGGGTCATCAGCCCCAGCATTTT,CASSGRQGHQPQHF
TRBV6-6,TRBJ2-1,NA,14,NA,TGTGCCAGCAGTATGGGGGGGCCCTCGGGTGAGCAGTTCTTC,CASSMGGPSGEQFF
TRBV30,TRBJ2-2,TRBD2,15,NA,TGTGCCTGGAGTCCTCTCGGACTAGCGGCCGGGGAGCTGTTTTTT,CAWSPLGLAAGELFF
TRBV7-2,TRBJ1-6,TRBD1,16,NA,TGTGCCAGCAGCTGGAGAGGGGGCAGGAAGGATTCACCCCTCCACTTT,CASSWRGGRKDSPLHF
TRBV21-1,TRBJ1-6,NA,15,NA,TGTGCCAGCAACGCAGGGACAACTTATAATTCACCCCTCCACTTT,CASNAGTTYNSPLHF
TRBV9,TRBJ1-1,TRBD1,16,NA,TGTGCCAGCAGCCTTGGGACAGCCCCGATGAACACTGAAGCTTTCTTT,CASSLGTAPMNTEAFF
TRBV19,TRBJ2-1,NA,13,few,TGTGCCAGTAGTCCCCTCCTACCCAATGAGCAGTTCTTC,CASSPLLPNEQFF
TRBV10-3,TRBJ1-2,NA,13,many,TGTGCCATCAGTCTAGGACAGATGGTGGGCTACACCTTC,CAISLGQMVGYTF
TRBV28,TRBJ2-7,NA,16,many,TGTGCCAGCAGTCCCCTGAGGTATCGGGGGTCCTACGAGCAGTACTTC,CASSPLRYRGSYEQYF
TRBV27,TRBJ1-2,NA,12,NA,TGTGCCAGCTTTACAGGGCAGGGTGGCTACACCTTC,CASFTGQGGYTF
TRBV28,TRBJ1-3,NA,15,NA,TGTGCCAGCAGTTTGGAGGGGAGCTCTGGAAACACCATATATTTT,CASSLEGSSGNTIYF
TRBV7-2,TRBJ1-3,NA,15,NA,TGTGCCAGCAGTCGCCTTACAGGGAGTACAAACACCATATATTTT,CASSRLTGSTNTIYF
TRBV6-6,TRBJ1-5,NA,15,NA,TGTGCCAGCAGTTACGGGCAGGGGAGAAATCAGCCCCAGCATTTT,CASSYGQGRNQPQHF
TRBV19,TRBJ2-5,NA,13,NA,TGTGCCAGTAGTCCGCAGATTCAAGAGACCCAGTACTTC,CASSPQIQETQYF
TRBV6-5,TRBJ1-3,TRBD1,15,NA,TGTGCCAGCAGAGACAGGGGATTCTCTGGAAACACCATATATTTT,CASRDRGFSGNTIYF
TRBV11-3,TRBJ1-3,NA,14,few,TGTGCCAGCAGCTTAGGAGGGACTGGAAACACCATATATTTT,CASSLGGTGNTIYF
TRBV5-1,TRBJ2-3,TRBD1,15,NA,TGCGCCAGCAGCTTCGGACAGGATCTCACAGATACGCAGTATTTT,CASSFGQDLTDTQYF
TRBV7-2,TRBJ2-7,TRBD1,15,NA,TGTGCCAGCAGCTTAGAACCTAGGGACAGCCACGAGCAGTACTTC,CASSLEPRDSHEQYF
TRBV9,TRBJ1-2,NA,14,many,TGTGCCAGCAGCCAGGCAGGGCATAACTATGGCTACACCTTC,CASSQAGHNYGYTF